This TCR beta chain appears in the sequencing data of a study of early T cells in non-severe SARS-CoV-2 infection. About the research overall: It was bulk RNA from unsorted whole blood that was sequenced, and the chains were unpaired.

Findings and limits, study-wide: VDJdb matching, biased toward anti-spike CD8 responses, missed private and CD4 specificities.

This clonotype was seen at least ten times. Its antigen is not identified. TCRdb passed the 5' RACE reads through MiXCR, listing each CDR3 protein once. Of 50,000 to 80,000 distinct CDR3 sequences in the sample, 7% to 9.5% were seen once. Trimming removed 6 bases from V and 3 bases from J; junction bases left unmatched: 7. Germline V lookup: CDR1 SEHNR, CDR2 FQNEAQ (reference sequence). This CDR3 contains 16 residues. The source was whole blood, collected at baseline. The sequence was collected from an adult who was a healthcare worker with PCR-confirmed SARS-CoV-2 infection or an uninfected control (not recorded which). The rearrangement uses TRBV7-9 and TRBJ2-3; 12 nucleotides align to TRBD1. In DNA form, the CDR3 reads TGTGCCAGCAGATCCCCGGGACAGGGGGCAACAGATACGCAGTATTTT. Translated, it gives CASRSPGQGATDTQYF. The full variable domain, completed using reference TRBV7-9 and TRBJ2-3, is DTGVSQNPRHKITKRGQNVTFRCDPISEHNRLYWYRQTLGQGPEFLTYFQNEAQLEKSRLLSDRFSAERPKGSFSTLEIQRTEQGDSAMYLCASRSPGQGATDTQYFGPGTRLTVL.